The clone carrying this T cell receptor beta chain has only one observation. Produced via immunoSEQ multiplex PCR; TCRdb's table is partial and in-frame only. There are some 130,000 clones in the sample; about 91% occur only once, and 2.5% to 3% lies in the top ten. Germline CDR1 reads SQVTM; CDR2 reads ANQGSEA. V was cut by 0 bases and J by 7 bases, with 10 bases left in between. There are 13 residues in the CDR3. The sample originates from a study of T cell responses to AZD1222 COVID-19 vaccine. The sequences come from peripheral blood, collected on day 0 of AZD1222 vaccination. This chain uses TRBV29-1 with TRBJ2-1; D is possibly TRBD2 (5 bases). This clonotype was sampled from an adult in good health. The CDR3 coding sequence is TGCAGCGTTGAAGAGGACTGGCGGAATGAGCAGTTCTTC. As protein: CSVEEDWRNEQFF.